The 3 T cell receptor beta chains below come from one sample, sequenced in a study of T cells in Graves' hyperthyroidism and ophthalmopathy. Researchers took RNA transcripts and amplified the TCR beta CDR3 regions from them. Researchers ran a first-round RT-PCR on the TCR CDR3 using the HTBI primer set. TCRdb called the multiplex PCR reads again in MiXCR, with one record for every CDR3 protein. The sample includes some 500,000 distinct CDR3 sequences, about an eighth of them seen just once. Material for sequencing was blood. Every receptor here comes from a young woman with Graves' hyperthyroidism.

This clonotype came up many times. V gene TRBV6-2 or TRBV6-3 combines with J gene TRBJ2-7; 11 bases are a match to TRBD2. Germline V CDR1 and CDR2: MNHEY, SVGEGT. J was trimmed by 4 bases and V by 2 bases; bases with no gene match: 7. The CDR3 runs 16 residues. The CDR3 sequence is CASSYSSGRARYEQYF. The CDR3 bases are TGTGCCAGCAGTTACAGTAGCGGGAGGGCCAGGTACGAGCAGTACTTC.

This clonotype showed up many times. This chain joins TRBV18 and TRBJ1-1; TRBD1 matches at 11 bases. The trim removed 2 bases at V and 3 bases at J, leaving 5 bases unmatched. Germline CDR1 reads KGHSH; CDR2 reads LQKENI. CDR3 length equals 16 residues. CDR3 in amino acids: CASSPGTGGGDTEAFF. CDR3 DNA: TGTGCCAGCTCACCAGGGACAGGGGGAGGGGACACTGAAGCTTTCTTT.

This clonotype has more than one count but fewer than ten. Being one base from a much bigger clone, this may be a read error. The J gene is TRBJ1-1, the V gene TRBV6-5; 8 bases are shared with TRBD1. This CDR3 is built from 16 residues. Germline-derived CDR1 and CDR2 are MNHEY and SVGAGI. Written as DNA, the CDR3 is TGTGCCAGCAGTTCGACAGGGGTCTGGGGGAACACTGGAGCTTTCTTT. Amino acids: CASSSTGVWGNTGAFF.